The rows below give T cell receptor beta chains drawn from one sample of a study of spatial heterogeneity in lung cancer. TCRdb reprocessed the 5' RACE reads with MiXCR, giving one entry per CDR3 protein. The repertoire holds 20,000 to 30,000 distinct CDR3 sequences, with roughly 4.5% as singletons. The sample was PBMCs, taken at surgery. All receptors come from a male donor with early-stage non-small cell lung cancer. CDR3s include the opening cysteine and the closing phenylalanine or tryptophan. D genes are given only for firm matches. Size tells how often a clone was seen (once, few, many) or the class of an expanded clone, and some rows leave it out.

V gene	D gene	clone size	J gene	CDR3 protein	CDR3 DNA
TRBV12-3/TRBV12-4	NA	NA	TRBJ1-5	CASSPAMVSQPQHF	TGTGCCAGCAGCCCCGCCATGGTCAGTCAGCCCCAGCATTTT
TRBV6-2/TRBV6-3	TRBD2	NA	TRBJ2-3	CASSFFGDYQSDTQYF	TGTGCCAGCAGTTTCTTTGGGGACTACCAATCAGATACGCAGTATTTT
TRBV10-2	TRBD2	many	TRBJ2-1	CASRDGTSGDLYEQFF	TGCGCCAGCAGGGATGGGACTAGCGGGGACCTTTATGAGCAGTTCTTC
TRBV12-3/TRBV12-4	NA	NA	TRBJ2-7	CASSFGPYEQYF	TGTGCCAGCAGTTTCGGCCCCTACGAGCAGTACTTC
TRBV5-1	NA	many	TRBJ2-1	CASSPGGLPTDNEQFF	TGCGCCAGCAGCCCAGGAGGACTCCCGACGGACAATGAGCAGTTCTTC
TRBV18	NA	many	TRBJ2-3	CASFPGTGRTDTQYF	TGTGCCAGCTTCCCCGGGACGGGTCGCACAGATACGCAGTATTTT
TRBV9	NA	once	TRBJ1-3	CASSAGSGNTIYF	TGTGCCAGCAGCGCCGGCTCTGGAAACACCATATATTTT
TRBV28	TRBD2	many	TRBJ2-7	CASSLMGTSGYYEQYF	TGTGCCAGCAGTTTAATGGGGACTAGCGGTTATTACGAGCAGTACTTC
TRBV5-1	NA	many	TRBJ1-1	CASSLWGKAEAFF	TGCGCCAGCAGCTTGTGGGGGAAGGCTGAAGCTTTCTTT
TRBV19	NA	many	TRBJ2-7	CASEKTGTYEQYF	TGTGCCAGCGAAAAGACGGGGACCTACGAGCAGTACTTC
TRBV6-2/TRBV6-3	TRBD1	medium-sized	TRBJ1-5	CASNPQGAGNQPQHF	TGTGCCAGCAACCCTCAGGGGGCTGGCAATCAGCCCCAGCATTTT
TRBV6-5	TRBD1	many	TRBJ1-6	CASRPQGARNSPLHF	TGTGCCAGCAGACCTCAGGGGGCGAGGAATTCACCCCTCCACTTT
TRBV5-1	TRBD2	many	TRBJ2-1	CASSPPTGTSGSNEQFF	TGCGCCAGCAGCCCCCCCACCGGGACTAGCGGGAGTAATGAGCAGTTCTTC
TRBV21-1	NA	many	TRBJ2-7	CASTPGYPRTYEQYF	TGTGCCAGCACCCCAGGGTACCCCCGGACCTACGAGCAGTACTTC
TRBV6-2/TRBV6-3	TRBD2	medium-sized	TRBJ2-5	CASSRGLAGYETQYF	TGTGCCAGCAGTCGCGGACTAGCGGGGTATGAGACCCAGTACTTC
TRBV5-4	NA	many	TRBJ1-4	CASSFGGSSEKLFF	TGTGCCAGCAGCTTTGGGGGCAGCTCTGAAAAACTGTTTTTT
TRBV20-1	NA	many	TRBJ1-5	CSASRGSTILNQPQHF	TGCAGTGCTAGTCGAGGTTCCACCATCTTAAATCAGCCCCAGCATTTT
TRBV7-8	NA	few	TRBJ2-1	CASSLMAGLYNEQFF	TGTGCCAGCAGCTTAATGGCGGGACTCTACAATGAGCAGTTCTTC
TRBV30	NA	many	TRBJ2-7	CAWSEPGSYEQYF	TGTGCCTGGAGTGAACCAGGGTCCTACGAGCAGTACTTC
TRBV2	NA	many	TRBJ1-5	CASSDRQSNQPQHF	TGTGCCAGCAGTGACCGACAGAGCAATCAGCCCCAGCATTTT
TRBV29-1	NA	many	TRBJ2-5	CSARDVETQYF	TGCAGCGCCAGGGACGTAGAGACCCAGTACTTC
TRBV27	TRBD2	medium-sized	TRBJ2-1	CASSPSGRGEQFF	TGTGCCAGCTCCCCTAGCGGGAGGGGCGAGCAGTTCTTC
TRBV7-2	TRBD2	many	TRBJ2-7	CASSPQGSGGAREQYF	TGTGCCAGCAGCCCTCAAGGGTCGGGGGGGGCCAGGGAGCAGTACTTC
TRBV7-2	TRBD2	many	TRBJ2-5	CASSQAGPGETQYF	TGTGCCAGCAGCCAAGCGGGGCCTGGGGAGACCCAGTACTTC
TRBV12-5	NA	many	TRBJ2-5	CASGLTRGAEETQYF	TGTGCTAGTGGTTTGACGCGGGGCGCCGAAGAGACCCAGTACTTC
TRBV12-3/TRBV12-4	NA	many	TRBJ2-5	CASSVLANQETQYF	TGTGCCAGCAGTGTCCTTGCCAACCAAGAGACCCAGTACTTC
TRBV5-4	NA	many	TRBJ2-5	CASSLAGQSQYF	TGTGCCAGCAGCTTGGCCGGGCAGAGTCAGTACTTC
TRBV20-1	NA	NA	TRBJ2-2	CSAKDAGYDGELFF	TGCAGTGCTAAAGACGCGGGGTATGACGGGGAGCTGTTTTTT
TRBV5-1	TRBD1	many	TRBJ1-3	CASSMTGTGNTIYF	TGCGCCAGCAGCATGACAGGGACTGGAAACACCATATATTTT
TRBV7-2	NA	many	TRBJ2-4	CASSLRGGHNIAKNIQYF	TGTGCCAGCAGCTTAAGGGGGGGACACAATATAGCCAAAAACATTCAGTACTTC
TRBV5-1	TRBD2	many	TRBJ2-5	CASSPGLAGAGETQYF	TGCGCCAGCAGCCCAGGACTAGCGGGGGCGGGTGAGACCCAGTACTTC
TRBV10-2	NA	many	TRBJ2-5	CASSESAVQETQYF	TGCGCCAGCAGTGAGTCGGCGGTTCAAGAGACCCAGTACTTC
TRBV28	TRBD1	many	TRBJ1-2	CASSSLERQGTF	TGTGCCAGCAGTTCCCTAGAACGACAGGGGACCTTC
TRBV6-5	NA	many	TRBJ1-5	CASGMDRTSNQPQHF	TGTGCCAGCGGAATGGACAGAACTAGCAATCAGCCCCAGCATTTT
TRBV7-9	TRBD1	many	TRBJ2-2	CASRRAGTANTGELFF	TGTGCCAGCAGGAGAGCCGGGACAGCGAACACCGGGGAGCTGTTTTTT
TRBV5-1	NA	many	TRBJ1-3	CASSYYRANSGNTIYF	TGCGCCAGCAGCTATTACAGGGCGAACTCTGGAAACACCATATATTTT
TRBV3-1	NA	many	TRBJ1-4	CASSQAGGATNEKLFF	TGTGCCAGCAGCCAAGCCGGGGGAGCAACTAATGAAAAACTGTTTTTT
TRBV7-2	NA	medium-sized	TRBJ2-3	CASSLVADTQYF	TGTGCCAGCAGCTTGGTGGCGGATACGCAGTATTTT
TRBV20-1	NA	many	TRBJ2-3	CSARGPTRPNTQYF	TGCAGTGCTAGAGGTCCGACTAGGCCTAATACGCAGTATTTT
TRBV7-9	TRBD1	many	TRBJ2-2	CASRGQGAYTGELFF	TGTGCCAGCCGGGGACAGGGGGCGTACACCGGGGAGCTGTTTTTT
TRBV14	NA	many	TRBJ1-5	CASSQSDSNQPQHF	TGTGCCAGCAGCCAGAGTGACAGCAATCAGCCCCAGCATTTT
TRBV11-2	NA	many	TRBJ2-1	CASSFWRNEQFF	TGTGCCAGCAGCTTTTGGCGTAATGAGCAGTTCTTC
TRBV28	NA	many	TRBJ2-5	CASSLRETQYF	TGTGCCAGCAGTTTACGTGAGACCCAGTACTTC
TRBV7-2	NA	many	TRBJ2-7	CASSLDSSKGLREQYF	TGTGCCAGCAGCTTAGATAGCTCAAAGGGGCTCCGCGAGCAGTACTTC
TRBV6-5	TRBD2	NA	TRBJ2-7	CASSYSVLAEGKQYF	TGTGCCAGCAGTTACTCGGTGCTAGCGGAGGGTAAGCAGTACTTC
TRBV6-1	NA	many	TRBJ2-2	CASSDTAGELFF	TGTGCCAGCAGTGATACGGCCGGGGAGCTGTTTTTT
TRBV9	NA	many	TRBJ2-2	CASSPTPVGGMNTGELFF	TGTGCCAGCAGCCCAACCCCCGTCGGGGGAATGAACACCGGGGAGCTGTTTTTT
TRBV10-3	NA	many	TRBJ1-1	CATAGTPDGTEAFF	TGTGCCACCGCCGGGACACCCGATGGCACTGAAGCTTTCTTT
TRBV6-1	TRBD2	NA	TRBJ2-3	CASDSFQRGSTDTQYF	TGTGCCAGCGACTCCTTCCAGCGGGGAAGCACAGATACGCAGTATTTT
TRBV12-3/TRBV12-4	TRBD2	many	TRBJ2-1	CASSLVSGGNEQFF	TGTGCCAGCAGTTTAGTGTCGGGAGGCAATGAGCAGTTCTTC
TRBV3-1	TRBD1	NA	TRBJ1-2	CASWDRGYGYTF	TGTGCCAGCTGGGACAGGGGCTATGGCTACACCTTC
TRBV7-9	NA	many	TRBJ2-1	CASRHAGAGYNEQFF	TGTGCCAGCAGACACGCAGGGGCTGGGTACAATGAGCAGTTCTTC
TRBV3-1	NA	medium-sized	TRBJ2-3	CASSSLAATDTQYF	TGTGCCAGCAGCTCCTTAGCGGCCACAGATACGCAGTATTTT
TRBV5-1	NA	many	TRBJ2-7	CASSLGRDEQYF	TGCGCCAGCAGCTTGGGCAGGGACGAGCAGTACTTC
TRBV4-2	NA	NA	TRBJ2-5	CASSRGNQETQYF	TGTGCCAGCAGCCGGGGCAACCAAGAGACCCAGTACTTC